This T cell receptor beta chain was sequenced in a study of T-cell memory formation after mild COVID-19 (dated by TCRdb to the early 2020s). Background for the entire study: TCR sequence clusters from the two donors were largely donor specific. T-cell clones expanding and contracting after mild COVID-19 in a couple of donors were tracked by longitudinal TCRalpha and TCRbeta repertoire sequencing. Two young, previously healthy adult volunteers, one female and one male, were included in the cohort.

Ficoll-Paque density gradient centrifugation was used to isolate PBMCs. What the work shows at the level of the full study, not this receptor alone: SARS-CoV-2 specificity was not confirmed for the second-wave clones peaking on day 37. Contracting CD4+ clones were found mainly in CM and EM memory subsets, while CD8+ clones were enriched in EMRA. Balanced CD4/CD8 phenotypes were observed for clones contracting from day 15 to 85, whereas a bias towards CD4+ was observed for a second wave of clones expanding from day 15 to 37. Some responding clones were detected in pre-infection memory, suggesting pre-existing cross-reactive memory T cells joined the SARS-CoV-2 response. Only a couple of mild cases were covered in the study, and larger cohorts including severe cases with pre-infection samples were considered necessary.

Instrument used: Illumina NovaSeq 6000. Using 5'RACE with constant-segment primers, TCRalpha and TCRbeta cDNA libraries were constructed, with sample barcodes and unique molecular identifiers added in the process. RNA was extracted from every sample with Trizol reagent. Libraries were amplified in two PCR steps, with a second sample barcode and Illumina TruSeq adapters added in the second step. Sequencing of the libraries was done on an Illumina NovaSeq, producing 2 x 150 bp paired-end reads. For the original study's pipeline: Reads were demultiplexed and collapsed into UMI-guided consensus sequences with migec v1.2.7. Using mixcr v2.1.11, the UMI consensuses were aligned to TRA and TRB V and J templates and assembled into clonotypes. Clonotypes were classified as expanded or contracted when called significant by both edgeR and NoisET, with noise models trained on biological replicates. For edgeR calls, a false discovery rate-adjusted p below 0.01 and a log2 fold-change threshold of 1 were applied. As an exploratory analysis of dynamics, PCA with hierarchical clustering was applied to max-normalized trajectories of the 1000 most abundant clonotypes. Each responding clone was given a CD4 or CD8 phenotype based on the CD4+ and CD8+ repertoires, which had been sequenced separately. TCRdb redid the processing of the public reads, applying fastp at Q25 and MiXCR, and retained in-frame beta chains. Rows merge per CDR3 protein into single entries with the most common DNA and genes. The authors' filters were not applied to this entry. The sample records hundreds of thousands of distinct CDR3 sequences, just under 20% of which are singletons. The ten largest clonotypes hold under 25% of the sample.

V drops 0 bases and J drops 2 bases, leaving 19 bases in between. CDR1 and CDR2, looked up from the germline V gene, are SGDLS and YYNGEE. The CDR3, cysteine through phenylalanine, is 18 amino acids long. Solely the CDR3 DNA is kept, with 54 bases framed from the first base. This clonotype was counted a few times. Its antigen target is currently unknown. Base qualities are not provided; no much larger clone lies one nucleotide away. The rearrangement joined TRBV9 to TRBJ2-3; a tentative D match to TRBD1 spans 6 bases. This receptor was identified in a man aged 18 to 29 who had mild COVID-19 (a few samples of this study predate the infection). The sample titles of this study are shuffled in the database, so cell type and time point are left out; the donor was told from shared clones. Sample: PBMCs or a T cell subset sorted from them (not recorded which). The CDR3 has the sequence CASSVDPSGTYYTDTQYF. The DNA sequence is as follows: TGTGCCAGCAGCGTAGACCCATCAGGGACATATTACACAGATACGCAGTATTTT.